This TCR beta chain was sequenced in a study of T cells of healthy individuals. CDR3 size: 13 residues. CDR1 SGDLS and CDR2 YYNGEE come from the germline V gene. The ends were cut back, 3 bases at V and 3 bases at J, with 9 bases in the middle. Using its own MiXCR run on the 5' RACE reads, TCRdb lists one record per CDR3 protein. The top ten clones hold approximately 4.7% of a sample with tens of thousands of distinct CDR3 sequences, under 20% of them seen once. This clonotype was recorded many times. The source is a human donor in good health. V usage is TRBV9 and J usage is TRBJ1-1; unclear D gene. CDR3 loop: CASSESADTEAFF. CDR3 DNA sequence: TGTGCCAGCAGCGAGAGTGCGGACACTGAAGCTTTCTTT.